The clone carrying this TCR beta chain was recorded once. Germline CDR1 reads SGHVS; CDR2 reads FQNEAQ. The CDR3 sequence is 17 residues long. Trimming removed 5 bases from V and 0 bases from J, with 14 bases in between. About 0.45 to 1 ug RNA was reverse transcribed with random hexamers. TCRdb ran MiXCR on the immunoSEQ multiplex PCR reads and lists one entry per CDR3 protein. Of under 200,000 distinct CDR3 sequences in the sample, almost 96% were seen once. These data belong to a study of CD8 T cells in Susac syndrome. The chain recombines TRBV7-8 with TRBJ1-6; no reliable D call. Sequencing was carried out using CD4+ T cells from PBMCs. The sequence was obtained from a human donor with Susac syndrome. In nucleotides, the CDR3 is TGTGCCAGCAGCCAAGATGTTCTGAGCTCCTATAATTCACCCCTCCACTTT. This translates into CASSQDVLSSYNSPLHF.